Listed here are 24 T cell receptor beta chains from one sample, sequenced in a study of blood T cell repertoires in COVID-19. Libraries were prepared by immunoSEQ multiplex PCR; TCRdb keeps only in-frame clonotypes and omits some of them. Seen here are about 190,000 clones, under 90% observed once, and the top ten hold around 7%. The sequencing sample was made of peripheral blood. Every receptor here comes from a man aged 40-55 years with acute or convalescent COVID-19.

The V gene is TRBV7-9, the J gene TRBJ1-1; D call uncertain. V lost 1 base to trimming and J lost 2 bases, with 5 bases between them. This CDR3 contains 13 residues. Germline lookup yields CDR1 SEHNR and CDR2 FQNEAQ (reference sequence). For the CDR3, the DNA is TGTGCCAGCAGCTTAGATAAAAACACTGAAGCTTTCTTT. Protein product: CASSLDKNTEAFF.

The chain joins TRBV6-5 to TRBJ1-1; D is perhaps TRBD1 (5 bases). Germline V gene lookup returns CDR1 MNHEY and CDR2 SVGAGI. This CDR3 spans 15 amino acids. V shed 1 base and J shed 1 base, with 10 bases lying between them. CDR3 sequence (DNA): TGTGCCAGCAGTTACTGGGGGAGGGGGAACACTGAAGCTTTCTTT. Translating gives CASSYWGRGNTEAFF.

This clone was picked up a small number of times. The gene calls are TRBV3-1 (or the pseudogene TRBV3-2) and TRBJ1-5; D is ambiguous. The CDR3 has 14 residues. Germline V gene lookup returns CDR1 LGHDT and CDR2 YNNKEL (reference sequence). V was shortened by 9 bases and J by 4 bases, with 16 bases between the two germline ends. CDR3 amino acids: CARRELTKNQPQHF. The CDR3 DNA is TGTGCCAGGCGGGAGTTAACGAAGAATCAGCCCCAGCATTTT.

This chain links TRBV7-3 with TRBJ1-1; D is perhaps TRBD1 (5 bases). The germline V gene has CDR1 SGHTA and CDR2 FQGTGA. The CDR3 runs 16 residues. Trimming took off 5 bases at V and 4 bases at J, with 20 bases between the two ends. CDR3 protein: CASSDKRQGRITEAFF. The CDR3 coding sequence is TGTGCCAGCAGCGATAAACGGCAGGGCAGAATCACTGAAGCTTTCTTT.

This chain joins TRBV6-5 and TRBJ1-1; TRBD1 agrees at 7 bases. The CDR3 is 15 residues long. Germline V CDR1 and CDR2: MNHEY, SVGAGI. After removal of 5 bases from V and 4 bases from J, the junction contained 10 bases not matched to a gene. The CDR3 here is CASSKRQGGGTEAFF. The CDR3 DNA follows: TGTGCCAGCAGTAAAAGACAGGGAGGCGGCACTGAAGCTTTCTTT.

This clone was counted once. The rearrangement uses TRBV19 and TRBJ1-2, with 9 bases aligning to TRBD1. The V segment lost 10 bases and the J segment 7 bases; nucleotides outside the gene matches: 7. The CDR3 loop spans 12 amino acids. The germline gives CDR1 LNHDA, CDR2 SQIVND (reference sequence). The CDR3 is CATLLDRGGYTF. The CDR3 DNA reads TGTGCCACGCTGCTGGACAGGGGTGGCTACACCTTC.

This chain links TRBV7-8 with TRBJ2-2; 8 positions match TRBD2. This CDR3 is 18 amino acids long. The V gene's germline CDR1 is SGHVS and CDR2 FQNEAQ. V shed 1 base, J shed 2 bases, and the junction held 9 bases outside the gene matches. CDR3 nucleotides: TGTGCCAGCAGCTTAGAGGCGGCGGGGGGCCTTAACACCGGGGAGCTGTTTTTT. It is translated as CASSLEAAGGLNTGELFF.

This chain connects TRBV24-1 to TRBJ1-2; D is possibly TRBD1 (6 bases). The length of the CDR3 is 13 residues. The germline V and J ends were trimmed by 7 bases and 1 base, with 9 bases remaining between them. Germline CDR1 reads KGHDR; CDR2 reads SFDVKD. The CDR3 is CATSMGHNYGYTF. The DNA for the CDR3 is TGTGCCACCAGCATGGGACATAACTATGGCTACACCTTC.

This chain connects TRBV5-1 to TRBJ2-1; 9 bases match TRBD2. The V gene's germline CDR1 is SGHRS and CDR2 YFSETQ. This CDR3 comprises 18 residues. The J segment lost 4 bases and the V segment lost 4 bases, leaving 15 bases of the junction unmatched. The CDR3 protein is CASSGDVNRGGAYNEQFF. The CDR3, as DNA: TGCGCCAGCAGCGGGGATGTTAATCGCGGGGGGGCGTACAATGAGCAGTTCTTC.

As concerns this clone: Germline is not matched at one junction end, which may reflect a read error. Other DNA sequences within the sample encode an identical CDR3. V usage is TRBV7-4 and J usage is TRBJ2-1; TRBD2 agrees at 9 bases. Looked up from germline, CDR1 is SGHVT and CDR2 is SQSDAQ. This CDR3 comprises 12 residues. CDR3 bases: TGTGCCAGCAGCTTAGGTCGTGGCGGGGGGGTCTTC. Residues: CASSLGRGGGVF. Full variable domain (outside the CDR3, taken from reference TRBV7-4 and TRBJ2-1): GAGVSQSPRYKVAKRGRDVALRCDSISGHVTLYWYRQTLGQGSEVLTYSQSDAQRDKSGRPSGRFSAERPERSVSTLKIQRTEQGDSAVYLCASSLGRGGGVFGPGTRLTVL.

The genes are TRBV24-1 and TRBJ2-6, with 9 bases lining up with TRBD2. This CDR3 has 16 residues. The germline gives CDR1 KGHDR, CDR2 SFDVKD. Trimming removed 9 bases from V and 1 base from J; junction bases left unmatched: 6. The CDR3 is CATGGGGASGANVLTF. CDR3 DNA: TGTGCCACCGGCGGGGGGGGCGCATCTGGGGCCAACGTCCTGACTTTC.

Only one count was recorded for this clone. This chain links TRBV18 with TRBJ2-1; the match to TRBD2 covers 7 bases. This CDR3 comprises 17 residues. The ends lost 2 bases at V and 2 bases at J; junction bases unmatched: 9. CDR1 and CDR2 from the germline V gene are KGHSH and LQKENI. CDR3 sequence reads: CASSPFPASGPYNEQFF. Here the CDR3 DNA reads TGTGCCAGCTCACCATTCCCGGCTAGCGGCCCCTACAATGAGCAGTTCTTC.

The table lists this clone with a few counts. The rearrangement uses TRBV12-3 or TRBV12-4 and TRBJ1-3; D ambiguous. Trimming stripped 7 bases from V and 6 bases from J, with 13 bases between. This CDR3 has 13 amino acids. DNA of the CDR3: TGTGCCAGCACCCTTGGGCCATTAAACACCATATATTTT. Its protein is CASTLGPLNTIYF.

To note about this clone: Other DNA sequences in the sample encode the same CDR3. The chain uses TRBV19 and TRBJ1-2; D unclear. This CDR3 is 13 amino acids long. Trimming took 3 bases from V and 2 from J, leaving 7 bases between them. CDR1 and CDR2 from the germline V gene are LNHDA and SQIVND (reference sequence). CDR3 protein: CASSIEGNYGYTF. DNA of the CDR3: TGTGCCAGTAGTATCGAGGGAAACTATGGCTACACCTTC.

CDR3 nucleotides: TGTGCCAGCAGCTGGACAGGCCCAACTGGCGAGCAGTACTTC. Protein sequence: CASSWTGPTGEQYF. The rearrangement joins TRBV7-9 to TRBJ2-7, with TRBD1 matching over 7 bases. There are 14 residues in the CDR3. Germline lookup yields CDR1 SEHNR and CDR2 FQNEAQ (reference sequence). Germline trimming cut 4 bases from V and 6 bases from J; bases unmatched to any gene: 9.

This clone has only one observation. V gene TRBV28 combines with J gene TRBJ1-2; TRBD1 matches 7 bases. Germline CDR1 is MDHEN and CDR2 is SYDVKM. After removal of 3 bases from V and 3 bases from J, the junction contained 4 bases not matched to a gene. This CDR3 has 14 amino acids. The DNA for the CDR3 is TGTGCCAGCAGTTTTTTCAGGGGGGACTATGGCTACACCTTC. Its translation is CASSFFRGDYGYTF.

The V and J genes are TRBV6-5 and TRBJ2-2, with unresolved D. This CDR3 region has 12 residues. V was trimmed by 5 bases and J by 3 bases, leaving 4 bases between them. The V gene's germline CDR1 is MNHEY and CDR2 SVGAGI. CDR3 sequence: CASSRDTGELFF. The CDR3 nucleotides are TGTGCCAGCAGTCGGGACACCGGGGAGCTGTTTTTT.

The rearrangement uses TRBV5-1 and TRBJ1-5, with a tentative D call TRBD1 (5 bases). The CDR3 is made up of 15 amino acids. In germline, CDR1 is SGHRS, CDR2 YFSETQ. The V and J ends lost 0 bases and 6 bases respectively, with 13 bases between them. CDR3 amino acids: CASSLEGGRGQPQHF. The CDR3 DNA sequence: TGCGCCAGCAGCTTGGAGGGTGGAAGGGGTCAGCCCCAGCATTTT.

The chain links TRBV6-2 or TRBV6-3 to TRBJ1-1; 8 bases map to TRBD1. The V segment lost 6 bases and the J segment 1 base; nucleotides outside the gene matches: 7. The CDR3 extends over 15 amino acids. Germline lookup yields CDR1 MNHEY and CDR2 SVGEGT. DNA for the CDR3: TGTGCCAGCAGATACATCGGACAGGGGAACACTGAAGCTTTCTTT. This sequence encodes CASRYIGQGNTEAFF.

This sequence joins TRBV27 and TRBJ1-2, with a tentative D call TRBD1 (6 bases). CDR3 size: 12 residues. CDR1 MNHEY and CDR2 SMNVEV come from the germline V gene (reference sequence). V lost 6 bases and J 4 bases, leaving 9 bases between the germline ends. The CDR3 is CASRLGGYGYTF. The CDR3 DNA sequence: TGTGCCAGCAGACTAGGGGGCTATGGCTACACCTTC.

The table lists this clone with a few counts. The chain combines TRBV6-5 with TRBJ1-1; D remains unclear. Trimming cost V 9 bases and J 2 bases, with 7 bases left between them. Germline V gene sequence: CDR1 MNHEY, CDR2 SVGAGI. This CDR3 has 11 residues. In DNA form, the CDR3 reads TGTGCCAGTTCAACTAACACTGAAGCTTTCTTT. Its translation is CASSTNTEAFF.

V usage is TRBV6-5 and J usage is TRBJ1-1; 7 positions match TRBD1. Germline V gene data show CDR1 as MNHEY and CDR2 as SVGAGI. The CDR3 contains 13 residues. Trimming cost V 3 bases and J 5 bases; bases outside gene matches: 3. DNA for the CDR3: TGTGCCAGCAGTTATAGGGGGCTAACTGAAGCTTTCTTT. It yields the protein CASSYRGLTEAFF.

The genes are TRBV19 and TRBJ2-3; 7 bases agree with TRBD1. Germline trimming cut 6 bases from V and 2 bases from J; bases unmatched to any gene: 11. The CDR3 is 16 residues long. CDR1 and CDR2 from the germline V gene are LNHDA and SQIVND (reference sequence). CDR3 loop: CASSQKPGQTTDTQYF. The DNA for the CDR3 is TGTGCCAGTAGCCAGAAACCGGGACAGACCACAGATACGCAGTATTTT.

The chain uses TRBV6-1 and TRBJ2-7; D possibly corresponds to TRBD1 (6 bases). This CDR3 has 14 amino acids. V was shortened by 0 bases and J by 2 bases, with 8 bases between the two germline ends. Germline V gene sequence: CDR1 MNHNS, CDR2 SASEGT. The CDR3 spells CASSEADRAYEQYF. The CDR3 nucleotides are TGTGCCAGCAGTGAAGCGGACAGAGCCTACGAGCAGTACTTC.